The table lists the clone carrying this T cell receptor (beta chain) with many counts. This sample was taken from a study of T cell repertoires in cytomegalovirus infection. The CDR3 contains 17 residues. The V and J ends lost 6 bases and 5 bases respectively, with 25 bases between them. MiXCR was run by TCRdb on the reads, yielding one entry per CDR3 protein. The sample yields roughly 500,000 distinct CDR3 sequences, more than 15% seen once. The V call is TRBV12-3 or TRBV12-4, the J call TRBJ1-2, with D unclear. The material sequenced was CD8+ T cells from PBMCs. This clonotype was sampled from a human donor in good health (CMV status not recorded). Some clones in this sample may be carry-over from other donors' samples. CDR3 residues: CASSRAVDKRAGYGYTF. The CDR3 nucleotides are TGTGCCAGCAGCCGTGCGGTCGACAAACGGGCAGGATATGGCTACACCTTC.